The clone carrying this T cell receptor beta chain was observed many times. The antigen is undetermined. The CDR3 is 13 amino acids. From germline, CDR1 is MNHEY and CDR2 SVGAGI. V shed 0 bases and J shed 4 bases, with 6 bases lying between them. This specimen comes from a study of CD8 T cells in ankylosing spondylitis. Library preparation for TCR beta used quantitative 5'-RACE with molecular barcodes. TCRdb reprocessed the 5' RACE reads via MiXCR and lists one record per CDR3 protein. The sample gives some 240,000 distinct CDR3 sequences, roughly 8.6% of which show up once; approximately 6.3% is in the top ten. Whole-study results and caveats: The clones that were linked to disease were reported to be significantly enriched in matched synovial fluid samples from ankylosing spondylitis patients.

The specimen sequenced was blood, either unsorted or a sorted T cell fraction (not recorded which). This clonotype originated in a male donor with ankylosing spondylitis or in good health (not recorded which). The chain employs TRBV6-5 and TRBJ1-1; D gene ambiguous. The CDR3 is CASSYSWGTEAFF. DNA for the CDR3: TGTGCCAGCAGTTACTCGTGGGGCACTGAAGCTTTCTTT.